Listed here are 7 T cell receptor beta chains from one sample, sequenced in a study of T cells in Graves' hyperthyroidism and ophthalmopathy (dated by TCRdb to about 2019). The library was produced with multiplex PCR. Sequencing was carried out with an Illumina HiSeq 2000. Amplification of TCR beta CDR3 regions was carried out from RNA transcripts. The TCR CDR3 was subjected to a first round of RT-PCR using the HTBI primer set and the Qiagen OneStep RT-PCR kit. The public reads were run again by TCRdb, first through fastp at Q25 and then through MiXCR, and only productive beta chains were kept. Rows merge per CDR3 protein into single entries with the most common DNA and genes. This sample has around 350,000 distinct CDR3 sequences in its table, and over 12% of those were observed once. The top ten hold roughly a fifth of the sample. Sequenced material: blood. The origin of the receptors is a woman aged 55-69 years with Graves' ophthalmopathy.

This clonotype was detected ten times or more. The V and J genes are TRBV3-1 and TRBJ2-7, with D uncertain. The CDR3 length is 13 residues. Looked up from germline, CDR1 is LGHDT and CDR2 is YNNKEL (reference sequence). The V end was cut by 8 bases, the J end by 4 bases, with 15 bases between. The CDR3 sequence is CASQSKGGYEQYF. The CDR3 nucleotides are TGTGCCAGCCAATCGAAGGGTGGATACGAGCAGTACTTC.

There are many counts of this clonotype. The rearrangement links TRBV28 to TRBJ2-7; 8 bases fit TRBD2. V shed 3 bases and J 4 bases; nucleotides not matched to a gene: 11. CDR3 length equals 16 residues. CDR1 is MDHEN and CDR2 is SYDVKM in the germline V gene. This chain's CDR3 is CASSFWKLSGRYEQYF. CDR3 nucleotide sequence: TGTGCCAGCAGTTTTTGGAAACTAAGCGGGAGATACGAGCAGTACTTC.

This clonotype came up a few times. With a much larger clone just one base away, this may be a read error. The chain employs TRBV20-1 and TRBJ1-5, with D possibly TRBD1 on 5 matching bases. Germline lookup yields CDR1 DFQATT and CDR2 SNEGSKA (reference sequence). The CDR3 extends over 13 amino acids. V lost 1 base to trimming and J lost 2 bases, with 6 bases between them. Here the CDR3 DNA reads TGCAGTGCTAGAGGGGACGGCAATCAGCCCCAGCATTTT. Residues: CSARGDGNQPQHF.

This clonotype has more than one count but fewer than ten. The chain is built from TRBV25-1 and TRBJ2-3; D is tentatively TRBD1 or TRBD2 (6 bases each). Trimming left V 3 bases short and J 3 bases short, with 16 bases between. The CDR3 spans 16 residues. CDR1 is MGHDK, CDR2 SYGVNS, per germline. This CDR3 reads CASSEVGGGLTDTQYF. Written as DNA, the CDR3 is TGTGCCAGCAGTGAGGTAGGGGGAGGTCTGACAGATACGCAGTATTTT. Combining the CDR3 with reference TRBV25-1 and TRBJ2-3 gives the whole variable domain EADIYQTPRYLVIGTGKKITLECSQTMGHDKMYWYQQDPGMELHLIHYSYGVNSTEKGDLSSESTVSRIRTEHFPLTLESARPSHTSQYLCASSEVGGGLTDTQYFGPGTRLTVL.

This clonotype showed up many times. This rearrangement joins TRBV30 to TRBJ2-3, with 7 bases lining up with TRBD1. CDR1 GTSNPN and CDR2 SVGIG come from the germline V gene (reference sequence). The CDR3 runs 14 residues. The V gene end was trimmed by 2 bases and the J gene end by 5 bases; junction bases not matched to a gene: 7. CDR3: CAWSRDRLGDTQYF. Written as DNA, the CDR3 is TGTGCCTGGAGTAGGGACAGATTAGGAGATACGCAGTATTTT.

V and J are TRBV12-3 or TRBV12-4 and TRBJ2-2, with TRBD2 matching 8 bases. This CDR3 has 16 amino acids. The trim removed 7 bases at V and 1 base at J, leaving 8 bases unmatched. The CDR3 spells CASTSRLAQNTGELFF. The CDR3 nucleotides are TGTGCCAGCACCTCCCGACTAGCGCAGAACACCGGGGAGCTGTTTTTT.

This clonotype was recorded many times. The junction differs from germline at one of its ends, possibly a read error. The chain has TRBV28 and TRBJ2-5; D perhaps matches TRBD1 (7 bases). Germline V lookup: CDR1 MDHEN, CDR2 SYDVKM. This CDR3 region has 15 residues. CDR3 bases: TGTACCAGCAGTTTCACACCAGGGGGGAGGGAGACCCAGTACTTC. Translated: CTSSFTPGGRETQYF.